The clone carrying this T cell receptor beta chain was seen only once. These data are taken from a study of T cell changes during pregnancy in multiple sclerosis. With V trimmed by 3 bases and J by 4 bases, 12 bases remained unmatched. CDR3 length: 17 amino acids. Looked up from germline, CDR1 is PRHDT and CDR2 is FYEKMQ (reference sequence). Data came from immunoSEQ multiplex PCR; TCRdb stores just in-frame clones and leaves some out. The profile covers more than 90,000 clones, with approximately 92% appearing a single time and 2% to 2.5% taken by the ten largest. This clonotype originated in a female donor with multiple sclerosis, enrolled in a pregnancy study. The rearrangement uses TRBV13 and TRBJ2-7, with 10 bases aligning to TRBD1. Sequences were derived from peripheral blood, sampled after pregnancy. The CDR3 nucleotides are TGTGCCAGCAGCTTGGGGGCCCTGACAGGGGGCTTTTACGAGCAGTACTTC. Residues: CASSLGALTGGFYEQYF.